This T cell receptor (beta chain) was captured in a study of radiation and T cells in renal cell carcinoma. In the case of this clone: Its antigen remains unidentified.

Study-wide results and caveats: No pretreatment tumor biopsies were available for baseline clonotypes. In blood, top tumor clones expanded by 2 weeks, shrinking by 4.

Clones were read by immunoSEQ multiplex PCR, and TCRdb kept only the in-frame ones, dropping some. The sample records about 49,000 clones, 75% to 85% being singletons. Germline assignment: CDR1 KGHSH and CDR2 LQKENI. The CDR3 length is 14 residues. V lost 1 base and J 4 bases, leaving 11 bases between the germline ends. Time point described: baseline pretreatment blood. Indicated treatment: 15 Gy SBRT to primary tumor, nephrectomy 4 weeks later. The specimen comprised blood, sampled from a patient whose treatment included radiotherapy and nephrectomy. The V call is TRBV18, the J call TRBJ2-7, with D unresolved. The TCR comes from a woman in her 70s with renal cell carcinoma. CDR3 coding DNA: TGTGCCAGCTCACCACTTCCTCAGCCTTACGAGCAGTACTTC. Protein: CASSPLPQPYEQYF. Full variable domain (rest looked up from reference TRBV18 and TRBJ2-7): NAGVMQNPRHLVRRRGQEARLRCSPMKGHSHVYWYRQLPEEGLKFMVYLQKENIIDESGMPKERFSAEFPKEGPSILRIQQVVRGDSAAYFCASSPLPQPYEQYFGPGTRLTVT.